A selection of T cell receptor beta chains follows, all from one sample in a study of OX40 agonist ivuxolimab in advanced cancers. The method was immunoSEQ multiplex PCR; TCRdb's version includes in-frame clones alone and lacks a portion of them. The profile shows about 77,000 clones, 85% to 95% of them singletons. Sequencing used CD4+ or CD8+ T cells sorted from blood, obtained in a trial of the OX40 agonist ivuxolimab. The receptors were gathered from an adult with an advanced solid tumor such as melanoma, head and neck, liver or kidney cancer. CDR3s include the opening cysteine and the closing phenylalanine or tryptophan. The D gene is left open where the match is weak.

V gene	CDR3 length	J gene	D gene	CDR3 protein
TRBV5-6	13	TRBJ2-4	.	CACSRWAGNIQYF
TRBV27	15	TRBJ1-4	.	CASRGLGRMGEKLFF
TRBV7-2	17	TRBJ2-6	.	CASSLSGRVSGANVLTF
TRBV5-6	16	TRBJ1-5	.	CASSLGEGQGNQPQHF
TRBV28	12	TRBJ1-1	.	CASSLPGGEAFF
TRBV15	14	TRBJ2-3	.	CATSRVVGRDTQYF
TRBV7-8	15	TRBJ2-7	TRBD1	CASSSDRGSSYEQYF
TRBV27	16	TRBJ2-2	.	CASSTKGQGGTGELFF
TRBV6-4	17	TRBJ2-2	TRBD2	CASSDSASGRHTGELFF
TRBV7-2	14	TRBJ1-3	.	CASSPGGSGNTIYF
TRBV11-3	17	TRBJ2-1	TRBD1	CASSLEALGQNYNEQFF
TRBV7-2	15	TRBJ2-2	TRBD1	CASSSDRVPTGELFF
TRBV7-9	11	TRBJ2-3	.	CASSLTDTQYF